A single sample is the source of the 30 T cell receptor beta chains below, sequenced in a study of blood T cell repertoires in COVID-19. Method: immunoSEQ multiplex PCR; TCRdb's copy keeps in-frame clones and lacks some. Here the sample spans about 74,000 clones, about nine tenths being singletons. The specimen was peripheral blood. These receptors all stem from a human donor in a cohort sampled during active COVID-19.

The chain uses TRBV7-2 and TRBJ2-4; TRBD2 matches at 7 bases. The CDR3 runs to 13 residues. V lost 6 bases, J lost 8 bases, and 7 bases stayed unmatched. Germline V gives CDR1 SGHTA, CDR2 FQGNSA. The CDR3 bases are TGTGCCAGCAGGTCCGCGGGGGTAGACATTCAGTACTTC. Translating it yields CASRSAGVDIQYF.

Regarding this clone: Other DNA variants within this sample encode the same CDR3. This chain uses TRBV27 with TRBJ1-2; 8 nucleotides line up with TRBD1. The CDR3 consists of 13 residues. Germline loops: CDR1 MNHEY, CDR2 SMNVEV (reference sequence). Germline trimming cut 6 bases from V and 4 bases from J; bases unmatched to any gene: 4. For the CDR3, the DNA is TGTGCCAGCAGCCAGGGGGCCGGCTATGGCTACACCTTC. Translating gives CASSQGAGYGYTF.

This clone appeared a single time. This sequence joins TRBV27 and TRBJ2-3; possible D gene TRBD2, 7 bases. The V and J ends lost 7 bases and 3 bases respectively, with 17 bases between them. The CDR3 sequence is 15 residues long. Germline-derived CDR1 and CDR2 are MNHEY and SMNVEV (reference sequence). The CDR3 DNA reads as TGTGCCAGCAACCTCAGCGGGACACGTACAGATACGCAGTATTTT. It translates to CASNLSGTRTDTQYF.

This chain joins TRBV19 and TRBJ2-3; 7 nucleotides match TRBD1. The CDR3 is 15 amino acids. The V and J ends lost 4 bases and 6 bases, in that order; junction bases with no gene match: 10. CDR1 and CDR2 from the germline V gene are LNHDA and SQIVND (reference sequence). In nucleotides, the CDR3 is TGTGCCAGTAGTAATGTCGGGCAGACAGGGGATACGCAGTATTTT. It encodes CASSNVGQTGDTQYF.

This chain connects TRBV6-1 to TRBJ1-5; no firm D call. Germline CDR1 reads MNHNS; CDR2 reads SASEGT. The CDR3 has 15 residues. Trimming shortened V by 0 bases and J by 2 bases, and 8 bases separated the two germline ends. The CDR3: CASSEARGGNQPQHF. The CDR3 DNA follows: TGTGCCAGCAGTGAAGCACGGGGAGGCAATCAGCCCCAGCATTTT.

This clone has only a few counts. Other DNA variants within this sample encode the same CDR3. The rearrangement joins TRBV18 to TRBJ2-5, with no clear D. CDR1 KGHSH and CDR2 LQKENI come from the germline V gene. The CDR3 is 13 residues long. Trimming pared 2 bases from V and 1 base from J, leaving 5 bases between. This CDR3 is CASSPSGQETQYF. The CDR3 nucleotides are TGTGCCAGCTCACCATCGGGCCAAGAGACCCAGTACTTC.

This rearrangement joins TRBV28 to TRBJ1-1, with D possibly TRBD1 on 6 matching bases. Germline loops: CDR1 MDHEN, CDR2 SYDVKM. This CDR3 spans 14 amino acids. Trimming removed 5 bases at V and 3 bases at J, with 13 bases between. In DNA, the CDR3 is TGTGCCAGCAGTCAGGGGTCCCCCTACACTGAAGCTTTCTTT. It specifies CASSQGSPYTEAFF.

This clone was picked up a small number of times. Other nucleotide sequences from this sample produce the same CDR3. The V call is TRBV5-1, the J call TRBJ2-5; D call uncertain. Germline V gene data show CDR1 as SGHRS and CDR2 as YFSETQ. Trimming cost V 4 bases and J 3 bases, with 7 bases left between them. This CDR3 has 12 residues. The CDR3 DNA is TGCGCCAGCAGCGCCGACAAAGAGACCCAGTACTTC. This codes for CASSADKETQYF.

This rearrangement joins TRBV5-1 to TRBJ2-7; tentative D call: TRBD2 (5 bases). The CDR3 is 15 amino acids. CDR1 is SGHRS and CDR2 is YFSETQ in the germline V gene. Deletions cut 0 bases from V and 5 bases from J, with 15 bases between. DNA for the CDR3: TGCGCCAGCAGCTTGGGAGGGTGGGAGATGGACGAGCAGTACTTC. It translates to CASSLGGWEMDEQYF.

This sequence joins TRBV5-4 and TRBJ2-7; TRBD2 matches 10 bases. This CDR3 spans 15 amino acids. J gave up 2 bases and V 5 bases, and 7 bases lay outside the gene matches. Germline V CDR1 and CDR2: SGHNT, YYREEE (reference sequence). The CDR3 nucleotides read TGTGCCAGCAGTTCCGGGACTAGCGCGGCCTACGAGCAGTACTTC. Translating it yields CASSSGTSAAYEQYF.

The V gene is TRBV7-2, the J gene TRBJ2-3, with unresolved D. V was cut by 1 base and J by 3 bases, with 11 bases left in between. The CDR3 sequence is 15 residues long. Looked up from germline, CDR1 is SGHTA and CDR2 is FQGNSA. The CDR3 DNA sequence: TGTGCCAGCAGCTTAGGGCTAGATAGGACAGATACGCAGTATTTT. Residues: CASSLGLDRTDTQYF.

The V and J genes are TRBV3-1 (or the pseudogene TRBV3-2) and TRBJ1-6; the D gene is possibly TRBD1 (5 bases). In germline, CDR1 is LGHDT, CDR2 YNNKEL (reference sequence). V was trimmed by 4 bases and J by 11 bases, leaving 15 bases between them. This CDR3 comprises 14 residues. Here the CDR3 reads CASSPDTRGTPLHF. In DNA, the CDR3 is TGTGCCAGCAGCCCCGATACCCGGGGGACACCCCTCCACTTT.

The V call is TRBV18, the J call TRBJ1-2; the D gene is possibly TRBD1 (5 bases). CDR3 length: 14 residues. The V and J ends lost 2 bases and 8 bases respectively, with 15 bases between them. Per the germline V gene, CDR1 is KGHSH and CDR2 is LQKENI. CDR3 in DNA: TGTGCCAGCTCACCATCTTTGGGGCGCGGAGGCTACACCTTC. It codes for CASSPSLGRGGYTF.

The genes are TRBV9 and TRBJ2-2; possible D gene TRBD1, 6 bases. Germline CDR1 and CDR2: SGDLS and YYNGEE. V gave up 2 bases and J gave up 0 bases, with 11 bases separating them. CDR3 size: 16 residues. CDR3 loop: CASSVTDRTNTGELFF. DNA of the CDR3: TGTGCCAGCAGCGTTACCGACAGGACGAACACCGGGGAGCTGTTTTTT. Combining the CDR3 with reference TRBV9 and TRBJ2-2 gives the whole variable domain DSGVTQTPKHLITATGQRVTLRCSPRSGDLSVYWYQQSLDQGLQFLIQYYNGEERAKGNILERFSAQQFPDLHSELNLSSLELGDSALYFCASSVTDRTNTGELFFGEGSRLTVL.

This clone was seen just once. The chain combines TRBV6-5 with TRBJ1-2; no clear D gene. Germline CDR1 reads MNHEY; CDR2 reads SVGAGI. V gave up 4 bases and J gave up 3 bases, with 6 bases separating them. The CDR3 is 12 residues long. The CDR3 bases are TGTGCCAGCAGTTCCCCAGACTATGGCTACACCTTC. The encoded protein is CASSSPDYGYTF.

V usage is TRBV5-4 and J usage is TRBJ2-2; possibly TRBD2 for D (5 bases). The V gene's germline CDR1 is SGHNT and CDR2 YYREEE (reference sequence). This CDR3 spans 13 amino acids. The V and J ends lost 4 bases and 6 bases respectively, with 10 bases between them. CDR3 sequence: CASSLGSSGELFF. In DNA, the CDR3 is TGTGCCAGCAGCCTTGGGAGCTCCGGGGAGCTGTTTTTT.

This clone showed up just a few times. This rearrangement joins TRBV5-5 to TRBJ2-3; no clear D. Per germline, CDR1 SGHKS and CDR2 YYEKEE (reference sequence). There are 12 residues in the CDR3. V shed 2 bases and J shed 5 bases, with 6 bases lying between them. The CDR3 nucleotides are TGTGCCAGCAGCTTCACTGGAGATACGCAGTATTTT. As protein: CASSFTGDTQYF.

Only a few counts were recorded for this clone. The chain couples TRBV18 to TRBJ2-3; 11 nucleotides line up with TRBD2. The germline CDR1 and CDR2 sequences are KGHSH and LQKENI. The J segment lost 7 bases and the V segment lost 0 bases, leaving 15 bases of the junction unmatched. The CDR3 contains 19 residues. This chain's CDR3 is CASSPPLAGASPGLNTQYF. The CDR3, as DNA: TGTGCCAGCTCACCACCACTAGCGGGGGCCTCCCCTGGTTTGAATACGCAGTATTTT.

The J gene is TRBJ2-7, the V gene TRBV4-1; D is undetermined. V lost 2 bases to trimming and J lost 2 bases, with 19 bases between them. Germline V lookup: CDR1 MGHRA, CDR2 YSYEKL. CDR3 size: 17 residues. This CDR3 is CASSQMYGFARPYEQYF. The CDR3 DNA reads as TGCGCCAGCAGCCAAATGTATGGCTTCGCCAGGCCCTACGAGCAGTACTTC.

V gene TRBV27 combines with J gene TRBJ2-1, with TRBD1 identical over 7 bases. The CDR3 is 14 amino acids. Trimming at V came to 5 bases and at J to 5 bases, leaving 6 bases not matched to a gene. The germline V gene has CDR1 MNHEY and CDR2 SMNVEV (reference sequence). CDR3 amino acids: CASSIGTVNNEQFF. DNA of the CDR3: TGTGCCAGCAGTATAGGGACAGTCAACAATGAGCAGTTCTTC.

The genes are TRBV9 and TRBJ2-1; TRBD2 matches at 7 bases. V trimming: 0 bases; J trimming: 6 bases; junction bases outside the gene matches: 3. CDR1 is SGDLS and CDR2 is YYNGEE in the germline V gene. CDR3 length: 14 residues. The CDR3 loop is CASSVGDYSNEQFF. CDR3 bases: TGTGCCAGCAGCGTAGGGGACTACTCCAATGAGCAGTTCTTC.

CDR3 DNA: TGTGCCAGCAGTTTATCCGGACTAGCGCCATGGGAGCAGTTCTTC. As protein: CASSLSGLAPWEQFF. V and J are TRBV27 and TRBJ2-1; 9 bases are shared with TRBD2. The CDR3 length is 15 residues. Germline CDR1 is MNHEY and CDR2 is SMNVEV (reference sequence). The V and J ends lost 0 bases and 10 bases, in that order; junction bases with no gene match: 7.

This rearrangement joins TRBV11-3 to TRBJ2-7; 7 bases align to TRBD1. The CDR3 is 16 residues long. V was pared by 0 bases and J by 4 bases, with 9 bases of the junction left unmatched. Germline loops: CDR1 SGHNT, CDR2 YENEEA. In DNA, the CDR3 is TGTGCCAGCAGCTTAGATGAGGGGGCCGTTGCGTACGAGCAGTACTTC. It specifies CASSLDEGAVAYEQYF.

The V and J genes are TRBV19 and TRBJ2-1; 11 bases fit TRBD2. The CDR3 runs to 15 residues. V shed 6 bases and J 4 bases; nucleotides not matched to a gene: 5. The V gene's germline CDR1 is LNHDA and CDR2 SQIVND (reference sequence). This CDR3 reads CASRGRLAGYNEQFF. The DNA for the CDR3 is TGTGCCAGTAGGGGGCGACTAGCGGGGTACAATGAGCAGTTCTTC.

The CDR3 loop reads CASSPVQAISGNTIYF. Here the CDR3 DNA reads TGTGCCAGCTCACCGGTACAGGCCATCTCTGGAAACACCATATATTTT. The chain recombines TRBV18 with TRBJ1-3; the D gene is possibly TRBD1 (5 bases). CDR1 and CDR2 from the germline V gene are KGHSH and LQKENI. V lost 3 bases and J lost 0, with 12 bases in between. This CDR3 is built from 16 residues.

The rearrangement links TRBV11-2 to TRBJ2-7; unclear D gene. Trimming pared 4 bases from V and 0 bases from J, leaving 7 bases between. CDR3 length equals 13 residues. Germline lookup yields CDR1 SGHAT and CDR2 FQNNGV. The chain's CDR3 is CASSSLRSYEQYF. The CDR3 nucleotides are TGTGCCAGCAGCTCCCTCCGCTCCTACGAGCAGTACTTC.

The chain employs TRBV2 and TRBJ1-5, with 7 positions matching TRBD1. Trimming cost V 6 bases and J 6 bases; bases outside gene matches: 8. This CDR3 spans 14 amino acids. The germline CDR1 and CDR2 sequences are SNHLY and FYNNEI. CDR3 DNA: TGTGCCAGCAGGGAAACAGGGGAACTTCAGCCCCAGCATTTT. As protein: CASRETGELQPQHF.

DNA for the CDR3: TGTGCCAGCAGTCCGGACAGGGGTGGCAATCAGCCCCAGCATTTT. Encoded protein: CASSPDRGGNQPQHF. J is TRBJ1-5 and V is TRBV27, with 9 positions matching TRBD1. Germline V gives CDR1 MNHEY, CDR2 SMNVEV (reference sequence). The trim removed 5 bases at V and 2 bases at J, leaving 4 bases unmatched. The CDR3 contains 15 residues.

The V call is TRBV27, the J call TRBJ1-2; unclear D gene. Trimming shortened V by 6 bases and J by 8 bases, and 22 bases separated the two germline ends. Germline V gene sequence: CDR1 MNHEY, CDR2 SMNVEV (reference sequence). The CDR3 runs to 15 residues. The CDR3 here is CASSLSGITEGGYTF. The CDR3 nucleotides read TGTGCCAGCAGCCTTTCGGGAATAACAGAAGGGGGCTACACCTTC.

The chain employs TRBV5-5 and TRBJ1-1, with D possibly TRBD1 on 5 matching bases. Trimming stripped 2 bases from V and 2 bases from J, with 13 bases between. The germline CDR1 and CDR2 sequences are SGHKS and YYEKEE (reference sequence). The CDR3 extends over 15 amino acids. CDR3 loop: CASSFLAGPNTEAFF. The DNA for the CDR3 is TGTGCCAGCAGCTTCTTGGCAGGGCCCAACACTGAAGCTTTCTTT. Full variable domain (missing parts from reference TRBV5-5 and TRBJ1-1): DAGVTQSPTHLIKTRGQQVTLRCSPISGHKSVSWYQQVLGQGPQFIFQYYEKEERGRGNFPDRFSARQFPNYSSELNVNALLLGDSALYLCASSFLAGPNTEAFFGQGTRLTVV.